This T cell receptor beta chain came from a study of blood T cell repertoires in COVID-19. Study-level background: From the United States, Italy and Spain came samples of acute and convalescent COVID-19. From T cells, B-cell-depleted T cells, or PBMCs came the material, which was cDNA or gDNA.

Source study methods: By means of reference gene primer amplification, nucleated cell counts were estimated. The repertoire was sequenced with immunoSEQ multiplex PCR; TCRdb's copy has only in-frame clones and lacks some. That table furnishes V, J and clone size, whereas the DNA furnished D and trimming. The sample holds approximately 350,000 clones, about 89% seen once. The germline V gene has CDR1 MDHEN and CDR2 SYDVKM. The CDR3 runs to 15 residues. Losses at the gene ends were 7 bases for V and 0 bases for J; bases not matched to a gene: 6. Material for sequencing was peripheral blood. This chain links TRBV28 with TRBJ2-3; 8 bases line up with TRBD1. This clonotype was sampled from a man aged 35-49 years with acute or convalescent COVID-19. DNA of the CDR3: TGTGCCAGCAATTTGGGACAGGCGAGCACAGATACGCAGTATTTT. Amino acid sequence: CASNLGQASTDTQYF.